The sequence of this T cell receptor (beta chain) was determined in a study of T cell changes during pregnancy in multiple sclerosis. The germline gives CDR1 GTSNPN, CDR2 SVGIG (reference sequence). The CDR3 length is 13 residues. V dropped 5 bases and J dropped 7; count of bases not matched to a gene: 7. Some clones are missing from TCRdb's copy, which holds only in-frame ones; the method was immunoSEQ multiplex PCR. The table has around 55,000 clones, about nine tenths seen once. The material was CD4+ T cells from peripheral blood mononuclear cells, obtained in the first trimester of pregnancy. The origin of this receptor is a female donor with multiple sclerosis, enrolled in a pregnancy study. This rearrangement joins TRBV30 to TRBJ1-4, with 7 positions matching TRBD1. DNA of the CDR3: TGTGCCTGGGGACAGGCCCTAAGTGAAAAACTGTTTTTT. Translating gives CAWGQALSEKLFF.